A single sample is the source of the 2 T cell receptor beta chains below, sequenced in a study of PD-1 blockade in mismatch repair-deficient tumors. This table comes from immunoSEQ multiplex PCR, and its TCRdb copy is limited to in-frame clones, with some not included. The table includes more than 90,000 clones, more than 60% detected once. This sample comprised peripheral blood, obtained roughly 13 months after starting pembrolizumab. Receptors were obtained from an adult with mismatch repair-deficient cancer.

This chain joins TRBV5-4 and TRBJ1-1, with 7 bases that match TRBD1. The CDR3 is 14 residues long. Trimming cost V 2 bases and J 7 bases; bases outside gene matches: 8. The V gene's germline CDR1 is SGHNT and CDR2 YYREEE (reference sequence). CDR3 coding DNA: TGTGCCAGCAGCTTCGGAACCCCAGGGGGTGAAGCTTTCTTT. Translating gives CASSFGTPGGEAFF.

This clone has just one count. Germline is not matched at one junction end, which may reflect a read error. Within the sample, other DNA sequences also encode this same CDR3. CDR3 region: CASSSSIYNEQFF. As DNA, the CDR3 is TGCGCCAGCAGTTCCAGTATTTACAATGAGCAGTTCTTC. The genes are TRBV27 and TRBJ2-1; no definite D call. From germline, CDR1 is MNHEY and CDR2 SMNVEV (reference sequence). CDR3 length equals 13 residues.